This entry is about one T cell receptor beta chain. The read stops 3 residues short of the end of the CDR3; the missing end is completed from the germline J gene. Here immunoSEQ multiplex PCR was the method, and the copy in TCRdb shows in-frame clones only, minus some. In all, the sample yields fewer than 30,000 clones. The CDR3 totals 15 residues. Per germline, CDR1 GTSNPN and CDR2 SVGIG (reference sequence). The record originates from a study of T cells in women clearing cervical HPV infection. This clonotype was sampled from a woman aged 18 to 69 with a cervical HPV16 infection that either progressed to CIN3+ or cleared (not recorded which). Specimen: blood buffy coat. The J gene is TRBJ2-4, the V gene TRBV30, with D hard to call. The CDR3 bases that were read are TGTGCCTGGAGTCGTACATCCCAGGCCCGAGAGACT. It specifies CAWSRTSQARET. From start to end, the CDR3 is CAWSRTSQARETQYF. The whole variable domain, remainder taken from reference TRBV30 and TRBJ2-4, is SQTIHQWPATLVQPVGSPLSLECTVEGTSNPNLYWYRQAAGRGLQLLFYSVGIGQISSEVPQNLSASRPQDRQFILSSKKLLLSDSGFYLCAWSRTSQARETQYFGAGTRLSVL.